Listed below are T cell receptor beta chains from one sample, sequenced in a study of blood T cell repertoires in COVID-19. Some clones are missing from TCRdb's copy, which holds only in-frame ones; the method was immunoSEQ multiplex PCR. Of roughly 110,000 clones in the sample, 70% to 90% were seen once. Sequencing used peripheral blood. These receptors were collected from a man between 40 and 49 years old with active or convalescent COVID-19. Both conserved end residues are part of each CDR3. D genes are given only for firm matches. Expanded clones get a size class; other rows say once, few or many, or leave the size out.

CASRGGGTEAFF	TGTGCCAGCAGAGGGGGCGGAACTGAAGCTTTCTTT	TRBV3-1/TRBV3-2	TRBJ1-1	.	12	TRBD1
CASSLALAVTDTQYF	TGTGCCAGCAGCTTAGCCCTAGCGGTCACAGATACGCAGTATTTT	TRBV7-2	TRBJ2-3	.	15	TRBD2
CASSFTGGGNSPLHF	TGTGCCAGCAGCTTTACAGGGGGCGGCAATTCACCCCTCCACTTT	TRBV7-3	TRBJ1-6	.	15	TRBD1
CASSHDLGGNTEAFF	TGCGCCAGCAGCCATGACTTGGGGGGGAACACTGAAGCTTTCTTT	TRBV4-3	TRBJ1-1	.	15	.
CASSRVLAPDSYEQYF	TGCGCCAGCAGCCGGGTACTAGCGCCAGACTCCTACGAGCAGTACTTC	TRBV4-1	TRBJ2-7	medium-sized	16	TRBD2
CASSLFADANYGYTF	TGTGCCAGCAGTTTATTTGCGGATGCTAACTATGGCTACACCTTC	TRBV28	TRBJ1-2	.	15	.
CASRYRRQGSNYGYTF	TGTGCCAGTAGGTATAGGAGACAGGGATCCAACTATGGCTACACCTTC	TRBV19	TRBJ1-2	.	16	TRBD1
CAWSRGQGNEKLFF	TGTGCCTGGAGTAGGGGACAGGGGAATGAAAAACTGTTTTTT	TRBV30	TRBJ1-4	once	14	TRBD1
CASSDGGDLIVYEQYF	TGTGCCAGCAGTGACGGCGGAGATCTTATTGTTTACGAGCAGTACTTC	TRBV6-4	TRBJ2-7	.	16	.
CASSQGDRNTGELFF	TGCGCCAGCAGCCAAGGCGACAGGAACACCGGGGAGCTGTTTTTT	TRBV4-3	TRBJ2-2	.	15	.
CASSFGTTQETQYF	TGTGCCAGCAGCTTCGGGACAACCCAAGAGACCCAGTACTTC	TRBV7-8	TRBJ2-5	.	14	.
CASSLALSGNEQFF	TGTGCCAGCAGCTTAGCGCTGTCGGGAAATGAGCAGTTCTTC	TRBV7-8	TRBJ2-1	.	14	.
CASSLVAGGFSNQPQHF	TGTGCCAGCAGCTTAGTGGCAGGGGGGTTCAGCAATCAGCCCCAGCATTTT	TRBV7-2	TRBJ1-5	.	17	TRBD1
CASSWEGPKAFF	TGTGCCAGCAGCTGGGAGGGACCCAAGGCTTTCTTT	TRBV5-5	TRBJ1-1	.	12	.
CAWSVLYGYTF	TGTGCCTGGAGTGTACTGTATGGCTACACCTTC	TRBV30	TRBJ1-2	.	11	.
CASSPYLGREASEQFF	TGTGCCAGCAGCCCCTACTTAGGGCGGGAGGCCAGTGAGCAGTTCTTC	TRBV7-3	TRBJ2-1	.	16	TRBD2
CAWTTGAGYTF	TGTGCCTGGACGACAGGAGCTGGCTACACCTTC	TRBV30	TRBJ1-2	few	11	.
CATHPGQGLTGELFF	TGTGCCACTCATCCGGGACAGGGTCTCACCGGGGAGCTGTTTTTT	TRBV6-5	TRBJ2-2	.	15	TRBD1
CASSYLGGPGYTF	TGTGCCAGCAGCTATTTAGGGGGCCCTGGCTACACCTTC	TRBV7-9	TRBJ1-2	.	13	TRBD1
CASSSAEYYEQYF	TGTGCCAGCAGTTCCGCGGAGTACTACGAGCAGTACTTC	TRBV28	TRBJ2-7	.	13	.
CVTGRNTEAFF	TGTGTGACAGGGAGAAACACTGAAGCTTTCTTT	TRBV25-1	TRBJ1-1	.	11	TRBD1
CASSLFGKDTEAFF	TGTGCCAGCTCACTTTTCGGGAAGGACACTGAAGCTTTCTTT	TRBV18	TRBJ1-1	.	14	.
CASTYAGQIYGYTF	TGTGCCAGTACCTACGCGGGACAGATCTATGGCTACACCTTC	TRBV19	TRBJ1-2	.	14	TRBD1
CASSEATLTGNQPQHF	TGTGCCAGCAGTGAAGCAACCCTGACAGGGAACCAGCCCCAGCATTTT	TRBV6-1	TRBJ1-5	.	16	TRBD1
CASTGGPNQPQHF	TGTGCCAGTACCGGGGGGCCCAATCAGCCCCAGCATTTT	TRBV19	TRBJ1-5	.	13	.
CASSLPTGTSGYTF	TGTGCCAGCAGCTTACCAACCGGGACAAGTGGCTACACCTTC	TRBV7-2	TRBJ1-2	.	14	.
CASSLTPSGTEAFF	TGTGCCAGCAGCCTTACCCCCAGTGGCACTGAAGCTTTCTTT	TRBV28	TRBJ1-1	.	14	.
CAWSSRTGYSNQPQHF	TGTGCCTGGAGTTCCCGGACAGGCTATAGCAATCAGCCCCAGCATTTT	TRBV30	TRBJ1-5	.	16	TRBD1
CASSLVRGSYGYTF	TGTGCCAGCAGTTTAGTCCGGGGATCCTATGGCTACACCTTC	TRBV27	TRBJ1-2	once	14	.
CASSAITRGHPQHF	TGTGCCAGCAGCGCCATAACCAGGGGTCACCCCCAGCATTTT	TRBV9	TRBJ1-5	.	14	.
CASAQGVGYGYTF	TGTGCCAGCGCGCAGGGGGTAGGATATGGCTACACCTTC	TRBV7-9	TRBJ1-2	.	13	TRBD1
CASSLDRGYVYEQYF	TGTGCCAGCAGCTTAGATAGAGGGTATGTCTACGAGCAGTACTTC	TRBV7-2	TRBJ2-7	.	15	.
CASSILGAGELFF	TGTGCCAGTAGTATTCTAGGGGCGGGGGAGCTGTTTTTT	TRBV19	TRBJ2-2	.	13	.
CASKSLAGGYEQFF	TGTGCCAGCAAAAGCCTAGCGGGAGGTTATGAGCAGTTCTTC	TRBV6-5	TRBJ2-1	once	14	TRBD2
CASSPWTGDNEQFF	TGCGCCAGCAGCCCGTGGACAGGCGACAATGAGCAGTTCTTC	TRBV4-1	TRBJ2-1	.	14	TRBD1
CASSSGLRGYTF	TGTGCCAGCAGTTCCGGGTTGCGGGGCTACACCTTC	TRBV6-2/TRBV6-3	TRBJ1-2	.	12	.
CASSSASRGFNEQFF	TGTGCCAGCAGCTCCGCCTCACGAGGGTTCAATGAGCAGTTCTTC	TRBV7-9	TRBJ2-1	.	15	.
CASSGRGTASGNTIYF	TGTGCCAGCAGTGGAAGGGGGACAGCCTCTGGAAACACCATATATTTT	TRBV6-1	TRBJ1-3	.	16	TRBD1
CASTTTGGQPQHF	TGTGCCAGCACTACGACAGGGGGACAGCCCCAGCATTTT	TRBV6-1	TRBJ1-5	.	13	TRBD1
CASSHPGRVGTDTQYF	TGTGCCAGCAGCCATCCGGGTCGGGTTGGGACAGATACGCAGTATTTT	TRBV7-2	TRBJ2-3	.	16	.
CASVLRALNTEAFF	TGTGCCAGCGTTCTCAGGGCCCTGAACACTGAAGCTTTCTTT	TRBV2	TRBJ1-1	.	14	.
CASSPPGGAYSNQPQHF	TGTGCCAGCTCACCACCGGGAGGGGCTTATAGCAATCAGCCCCAGCATTTT	TRBV18	TRBJ1-5	.	17	.
CASSRLAGGSYNEQFF	TGTGCCAGTAGTAGACTAGCGGGAGGATCCTACAATGAGCAGTTCTTC	TRBV19	TRBJ2-1	.	16	TRBD2
CASSLENREETQYF	TGCGCCAGCAGCTTGGAGAACAGGGAAGAGACCCAGTACTTC	TRBV5-1	TRBJ2-5	.	14	.
CAITYQQQGNYGYTF	TGTGCCATCACCTATCAACAACAGGGTAACTATGGCTACACCTTC	TRBV10-3	TRBJ1-2	.	15	.